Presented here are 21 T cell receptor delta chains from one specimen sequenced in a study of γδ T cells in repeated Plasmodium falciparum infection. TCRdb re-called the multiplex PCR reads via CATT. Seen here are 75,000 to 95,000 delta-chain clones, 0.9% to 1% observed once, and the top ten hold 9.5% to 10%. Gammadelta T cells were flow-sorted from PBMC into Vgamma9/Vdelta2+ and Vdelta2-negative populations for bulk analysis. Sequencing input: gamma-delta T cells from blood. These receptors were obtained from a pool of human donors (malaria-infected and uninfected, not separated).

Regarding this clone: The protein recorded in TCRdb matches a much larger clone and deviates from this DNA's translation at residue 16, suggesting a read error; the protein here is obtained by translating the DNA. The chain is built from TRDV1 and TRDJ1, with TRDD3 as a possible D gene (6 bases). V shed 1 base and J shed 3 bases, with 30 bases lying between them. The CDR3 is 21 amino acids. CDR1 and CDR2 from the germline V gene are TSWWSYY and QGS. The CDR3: CALGERTYSRGTYSYADKLIF. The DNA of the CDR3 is TGTGCTCTTGGGGAACGAACCTACTCCCGGGGGACCTACTCGTACGCCGATAAACTCATCTTT.

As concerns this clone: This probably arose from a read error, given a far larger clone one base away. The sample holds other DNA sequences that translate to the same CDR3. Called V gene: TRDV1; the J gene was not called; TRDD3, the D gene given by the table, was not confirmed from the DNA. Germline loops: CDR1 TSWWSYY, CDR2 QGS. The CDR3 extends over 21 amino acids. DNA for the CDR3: TGTGCTCTTGGGGAGGTACTTCCTCTGTACTGGGGGATACAGGGGACAGCACAACTCTTCTTC. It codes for CALGEVLPLYWGIQGTAQLFF.

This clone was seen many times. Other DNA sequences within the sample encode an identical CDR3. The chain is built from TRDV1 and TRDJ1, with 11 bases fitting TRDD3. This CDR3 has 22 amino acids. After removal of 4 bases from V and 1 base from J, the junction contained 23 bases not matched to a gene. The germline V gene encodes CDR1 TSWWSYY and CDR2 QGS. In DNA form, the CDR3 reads TGTGCTCTTGGGGCAACCCCTCAAACCGTGATTGGGGGATACGTCTTCACCGATAAACTCATCTTT. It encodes CALGATPQTVIGGYVFTDKLIF.

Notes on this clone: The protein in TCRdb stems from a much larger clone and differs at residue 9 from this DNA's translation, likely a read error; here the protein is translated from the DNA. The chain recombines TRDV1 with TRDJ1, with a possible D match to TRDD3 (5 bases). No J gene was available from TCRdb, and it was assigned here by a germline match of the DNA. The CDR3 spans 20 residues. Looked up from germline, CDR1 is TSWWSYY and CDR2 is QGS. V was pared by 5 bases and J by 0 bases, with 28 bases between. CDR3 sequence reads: CALGTIFAEGGYWYTDKLIF. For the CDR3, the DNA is TGTGCTCTTGGGACCATCTTTGCCGAGGGAGGTTACTGGTACACCGATAAACTCATCTTT.

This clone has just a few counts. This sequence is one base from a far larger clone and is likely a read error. This CDR3 reads CAFFVPCYTDKLIF. The CDR3 DNA reads as TGTGCCTTTTTTGTTCCGTGTTACACCGATAAACTCATCTTC. The V gene is TRDV3; the J gene was not called. CDR1 is TVYSNPD, CDR2 GDNSRS, per germline (reference sequence). The CDR3 totals 14 residues.

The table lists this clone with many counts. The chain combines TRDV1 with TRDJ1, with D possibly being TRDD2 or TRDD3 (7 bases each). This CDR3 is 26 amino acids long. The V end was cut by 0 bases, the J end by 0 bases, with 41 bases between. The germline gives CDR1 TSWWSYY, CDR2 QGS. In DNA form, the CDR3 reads TGTGCTCTTGGGGAACTAGTAGAGGGCCTTCCTGCATCGACCTGGGGGCACACCCTTTACACCGATAAACTCATCTTT. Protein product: CALGELVEGLPASTWGHTLYTDKLIF.

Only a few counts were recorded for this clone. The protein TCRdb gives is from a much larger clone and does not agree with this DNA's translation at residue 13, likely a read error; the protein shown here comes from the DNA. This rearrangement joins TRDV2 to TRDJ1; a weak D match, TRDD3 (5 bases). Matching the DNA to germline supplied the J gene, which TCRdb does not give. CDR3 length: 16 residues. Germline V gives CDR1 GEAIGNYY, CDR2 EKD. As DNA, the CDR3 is TGTGCCTGTGACACCCACCTGACAAAAAACACCGATACACTCATCTTT. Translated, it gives CACDTHLTKNTDTLIF.

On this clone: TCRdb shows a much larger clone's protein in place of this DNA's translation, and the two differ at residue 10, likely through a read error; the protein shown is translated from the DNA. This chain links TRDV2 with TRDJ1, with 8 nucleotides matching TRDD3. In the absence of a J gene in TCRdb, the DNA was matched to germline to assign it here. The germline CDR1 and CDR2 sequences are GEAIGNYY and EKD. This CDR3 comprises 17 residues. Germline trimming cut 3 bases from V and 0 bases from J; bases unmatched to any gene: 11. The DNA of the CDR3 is TGTGCCTGTGACTTCGTACTGGGGGCCACGTACACCGATAAACTCATCTTT. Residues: CACDFVLGATYTDKLIF.

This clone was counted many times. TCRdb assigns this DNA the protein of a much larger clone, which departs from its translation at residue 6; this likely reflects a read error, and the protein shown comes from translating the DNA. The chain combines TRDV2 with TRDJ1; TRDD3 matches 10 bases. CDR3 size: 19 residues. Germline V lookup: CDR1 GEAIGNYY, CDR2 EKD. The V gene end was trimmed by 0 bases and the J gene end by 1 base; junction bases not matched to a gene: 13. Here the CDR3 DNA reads TGTGCCTGTGACACCGCCATGGGGACTGGGGGATTCGCCACCGATAAACTCATCTTT. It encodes CACDTAMGTGGFATDKLIF.

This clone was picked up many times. The CDR3 region is CACDTGEYTDKLIF. The CDR3 DNA sequence: TGTGCCTGTGACACTGGAGAATACACCGATAAACTCATCTTT. The V and J genes are TRDV2 and TRDJ1; no firm D call. CDR1 and CDR2 from the germline V gene are GEAIGNYY and EKD. V lost 1 base and J lost 0, with 8 bases in between. The CDR3 is 14 residues long.

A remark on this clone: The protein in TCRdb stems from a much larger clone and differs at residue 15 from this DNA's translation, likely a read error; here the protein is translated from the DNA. This chain's CDR3 is CACDTEGDHSWDTRRMFF. CDR3 bases: TGTGCCTGTGACACCGAAGGGGACCACTCCTGGGACACCCGACGGATGTTTTTC. The chain combines TRDV2 with TRDJ3; possibly TRDD3 for D (5 bases). No J segment appears in TCRdb, so it was assigned here by matching the sequence to germline. The germline gives CDR1 GEAIGNYY, CDR2 EKD. The CDR3 is 18 amino acids.

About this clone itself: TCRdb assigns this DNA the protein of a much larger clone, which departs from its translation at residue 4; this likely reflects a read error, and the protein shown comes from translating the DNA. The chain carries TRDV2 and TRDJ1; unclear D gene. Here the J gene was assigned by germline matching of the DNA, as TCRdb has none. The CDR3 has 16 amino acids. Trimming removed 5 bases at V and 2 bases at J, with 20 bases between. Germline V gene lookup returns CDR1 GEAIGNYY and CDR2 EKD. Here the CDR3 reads CACGSRNPRRTDKLIF. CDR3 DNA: TGTGCCTGTGGCTCGCGTAACCCTAGGAGAACCGATAAACTCATCTTT.

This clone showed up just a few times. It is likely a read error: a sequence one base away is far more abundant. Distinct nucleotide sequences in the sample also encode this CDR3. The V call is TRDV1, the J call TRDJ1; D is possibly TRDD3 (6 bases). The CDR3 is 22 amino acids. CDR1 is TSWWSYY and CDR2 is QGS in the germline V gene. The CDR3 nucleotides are TGTGCTCTTGGGGGTCCTTCGTATACAAAAAAGGACATGAAGGGGATTCCCGATAAGCTCATCTTT. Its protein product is CALGGPSYTKKDMKGIPDKLIF.

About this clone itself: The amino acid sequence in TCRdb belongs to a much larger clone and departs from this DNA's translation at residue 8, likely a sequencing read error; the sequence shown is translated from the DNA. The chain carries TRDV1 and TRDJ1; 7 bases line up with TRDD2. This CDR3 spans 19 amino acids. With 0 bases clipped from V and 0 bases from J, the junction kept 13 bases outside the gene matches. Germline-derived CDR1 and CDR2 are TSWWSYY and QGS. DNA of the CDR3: TGTGCTCTTGGGGAACTAACTACGCGACTTTCCTACTACACCGATAAACTCATCTTT. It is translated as CALGELTTRLSYYTDKLIF.

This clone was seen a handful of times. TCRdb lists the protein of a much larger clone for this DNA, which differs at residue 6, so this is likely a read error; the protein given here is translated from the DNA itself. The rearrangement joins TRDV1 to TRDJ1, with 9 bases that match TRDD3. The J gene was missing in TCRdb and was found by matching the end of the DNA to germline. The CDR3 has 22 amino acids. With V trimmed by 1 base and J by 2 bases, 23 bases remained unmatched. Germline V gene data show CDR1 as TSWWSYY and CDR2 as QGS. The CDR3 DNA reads TGTGCTCTTGGGGAACCCCTCCTTACGGTGTACTGGGGGACCCAATTTACCGATAAACTCATCTTT. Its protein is CALGEPLLTVYWGTQFTDKLIF.

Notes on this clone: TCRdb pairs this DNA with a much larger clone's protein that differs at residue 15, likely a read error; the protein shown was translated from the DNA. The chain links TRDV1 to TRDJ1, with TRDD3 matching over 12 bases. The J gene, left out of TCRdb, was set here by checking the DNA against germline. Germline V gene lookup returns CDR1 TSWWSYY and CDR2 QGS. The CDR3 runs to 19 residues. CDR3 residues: CALGTPIPIALGDTGKLIF. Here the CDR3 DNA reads TGTGCTCTTGGGACCCCGATCCCCATTGCACTGGGGGATACCGGTAAACTCATCTTT.

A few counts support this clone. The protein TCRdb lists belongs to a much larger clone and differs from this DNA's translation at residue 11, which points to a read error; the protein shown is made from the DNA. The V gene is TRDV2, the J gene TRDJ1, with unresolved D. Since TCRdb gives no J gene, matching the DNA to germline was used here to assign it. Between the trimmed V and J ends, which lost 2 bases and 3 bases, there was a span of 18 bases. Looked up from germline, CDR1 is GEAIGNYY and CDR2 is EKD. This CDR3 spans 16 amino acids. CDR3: CACDIREKRDADKLIF. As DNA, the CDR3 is TGTGCCTGTGACATTAGGGAAAAAAGGGACGCCGATAAACTCATCTTT.

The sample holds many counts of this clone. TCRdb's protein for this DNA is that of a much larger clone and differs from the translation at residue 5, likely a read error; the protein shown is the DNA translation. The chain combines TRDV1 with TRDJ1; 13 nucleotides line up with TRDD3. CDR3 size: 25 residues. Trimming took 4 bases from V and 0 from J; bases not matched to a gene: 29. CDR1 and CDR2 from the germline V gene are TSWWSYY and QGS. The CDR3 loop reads CALGGLKGPNSPDWGIRCHTDKLIF. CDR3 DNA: TGTGCTCTTGGGGGACTGAAAGGCCCTAATAGTCCTGACTGGGGGATACGCTGTCACACCGATAAACTCATCTTT.

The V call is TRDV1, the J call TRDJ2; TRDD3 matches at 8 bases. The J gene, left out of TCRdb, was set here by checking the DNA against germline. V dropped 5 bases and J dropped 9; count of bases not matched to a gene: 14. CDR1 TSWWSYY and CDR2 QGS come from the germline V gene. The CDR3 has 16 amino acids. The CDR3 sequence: CALGNCRGGYGPQLFF. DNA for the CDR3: TGTGCTCTTGGGAACTGTCGGGGGGGATATGGGCCACAACTCTTCTTT.

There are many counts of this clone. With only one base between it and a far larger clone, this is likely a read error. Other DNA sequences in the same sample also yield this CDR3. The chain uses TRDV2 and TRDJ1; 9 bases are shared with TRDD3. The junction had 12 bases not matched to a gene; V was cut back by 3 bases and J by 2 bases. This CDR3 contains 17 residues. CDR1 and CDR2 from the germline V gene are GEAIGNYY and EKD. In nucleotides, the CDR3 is TGTGCCTGTGACCTGGTATTGGGGGATAGCACGACCGATAAACTCATCTTT. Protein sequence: CACDLVLGDSTTDKLIF.

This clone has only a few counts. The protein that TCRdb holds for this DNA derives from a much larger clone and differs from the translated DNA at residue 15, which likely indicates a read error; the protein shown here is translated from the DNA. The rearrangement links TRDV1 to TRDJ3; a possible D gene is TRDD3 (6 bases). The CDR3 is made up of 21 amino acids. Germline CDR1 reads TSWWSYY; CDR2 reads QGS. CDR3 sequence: CALGTTSFLTWDPWGTRQMFF. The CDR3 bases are TGTGCTCTTGGGACAACGTCTTTCCTTACCTGGGACCCCTGGGGCACCCGACAGATGTTTTTC.